This note documents a single TCR beta chain sequence. This record comes from a study of blood T cell repertoires in COVID-19. Participants' reported clinical history set cohort assignment. The CDR3 length is 14 residues. V lost 5 bases, J lost 10 bases, and 17 bases lay in between. CDR1 LNHDA and CDR2 SQIVND come from the germline V gene (reference sequence). Clones were read by immunoSEQ multiplex PCR, and TCRdb kept only the in-frame ones, dropping some. Seen here are 200,000 to 250,000 clones, about 81% observed once, and the top ten hold roughly 8.7%. This clonotype originated in a man aged 40-50 years who had recovered from COVID-19. The sequencing input was PBMCs or T cells enriched from blood (not recorded which). V and J are TRBV19 and TRBJ1-4; D call uncertain. This CDR3 is CASSGSAGGGKLFF. The CDR3 DNA follows: TGTGCCAGTAGTGGGAGTGCGGGTGGAGGAAAACTGTTTTTT.